This T cell receptor (beta chain) was documented in a study of cytomegalovirus exposure and HLA in healthy donors. Whole-study results and caveats: In an earlier analysis, most TCR beta V segments were productive about 87% or about 30% of the time.

13 Jbeta primers and 60 Vbeta primers were used for the PCR. TCRdb's table, derived via immunoSEQ multiplex PCR, lists solely in-frame clones and lacks some. The sample records around 140,000 clones, about three quarters being singletons. Worth noting for this clone: Its antigen is unknown.

Material for sequencing was PBMCs. The receptor was derived from a woman under 30 in good health and CMV-seronegative.

In nucleotides, the CDR3 is TGTGCCAGCAGCCGGGACAGGGAACGTGAGCAGTTCTTC. The encoded protein is CASSRDREREQFF. V is TRBV7-2 and J is TRBJ2-1; TRBD1 matches at 9 bases. The CDR3 is made up of 13 amino acids. The germline CDR1 and CDR2 sequences are SGHTA and FQGNSA. The V segment lost 5 bases and the J segment 9 bases; nucleotides outside the gene matches: 5.